This TCR beta chain was obtained from a study of cytomegalovirus exposure and HLA in healthy donors. Overall study context: Of all 370 or so donors who were genotyped, 70% to 85% belonged to the Caucasian-associated ancestry cluster.

The CDR3 totals 16 residues. J was trimmed by 2 bases and V by 2 bases; bases with no gene match: 3. Germline V gene sequence: CDR1 SGHRS, CDR2 YFSETQ. Findings and caveats of the study: A prior analysis recorded that most TCR beta V segments were productive about 87% or about 30% of the time. Later, TCR association rates were found to vary by HLA locus, highest for DRB1 and lowest for HLA-C. Generally TCR sequences proved uncommon, though certain public TCRs appeared in numerous donors.

PCR primers comprised 60 Vbeta and 13 Jbeta primers. TCRdb's copy holds only in-frame clones and misses some; the assay was immunoSEQ multiplex PCR. The sample holds 160,000 or so clones; 80% are singletons and the top ten take around 5.8%. Concerning this clone itself: Its antigen is still unknown.

The chain couples TRBV5-1 to TRBJ2-1; 11 bases align to TRBD2. The origin of this receptor is a male donor in good health and CMV-seropositive. Material: PBMCs. The CDR3 sequence is CASSLGLAGAYNEQFF. The CDR3 DNA sequence: TGCGCCAGCAGCTTAGGACTAGCGGGTGCCTACAATGAGCAGTTCTTC. The variable domain in full, completed from reference TRBV5-1 and TRBJ2-1, reads KAGVTQTPRYLIKTRGQQVTLSCSPISGHRSVSWYQQTPGQGLQFLFEYFSETQRNKGNFPGRFSGRQFSNSRSEMNVSTLELGDSALYLCASSLGLAGAYNEQFFGPGTRLTVL.